In this sample, the clone carrying this T cell receptor beta chain turned up once. Its antigen is still unknown. PCR or immunohistochemistry showed mismatch repair deficiency in every enrolled patient. The TCR-sequenced patients were a few responders to pembrolizumab. Here immunoSEQ multiplex PCR was the method, and the copy in TCRdb shows in-frame clones only, minus some. The sample contains about 110,000 clones, about 74% of which appear only once. This specimen belongs to a study of PD-1 blockade in mismatch repair-deficient tumors. As for the study in general: All were previously treated, progressing patients with eleven to twelve mismatch repair-deficient cancer types.

CDR3 length: 14 residues. CDR1 is LNHDA and CDR2 is SQIVND in the germline V gene (reference sequence). V was clipped by 4 bases and J by 3 bases, with 13 bases between them. Study-wide findings and caveats: Rapid post-treatment expansion, then contraction, generally preceding radiologic response, marked tumor-resident clones.

This TCR was sampled from an adult with mismatch repair-deficient cancer. Sequenced material: peripheral blood, taken approximately 60 weeks after starting pembrolizumab. The chain carries TRBV19 and TRBJ2-7, with D perhaps being TRBD1 or TRBD2 (5 bases each). CDR3 nucleotides: TGTGCCAGTAGTAGGGGGTCAGACCTCTACGAGCAGTACTTC. Translating gives CASSRGSDLYEQYF.